A single TCR beta chain is shown here with its context. What antigen it recognizes has not been identified. Base-call qualities are not available, and no considerably larger clone is one nucleotide away. The data stem from a study of shared clonotypes between healthy human individuals (dated by TCRdb to about 2020). Looking at the study overall: The cohort included a few men and two women between 18 and 49 years of age. Per donor, leukapheresis produced somewhere between about 0.9 and 9.5 billion PBMCs. For each donor, CD4 naive and CD4 memory were each given three plates, CD8 naive was given two plates, and CD8 memory was given one plate. Different laboratories and diverse techniques were used to prepare libraries and sequence TCR repertoires, to increase sequencing depth and limit assay-specific biases. To estimate repertoire size and how much clonotype sharing occurs between individuals, the study deeply sequenced the blood TCR repertoires of five or six healthy adults. What the authors observed across the whole study: Even with the large sequencing depth, rarefaction of the sorted-subset datasets indicated that sequencing was incomplete. Estimated clonotype richness was generally larger for naive than for memory subsets. Sampling was restricted to blood, and TCR repertoires in tissue are likely to differ from TCR repertoires in blood. Clonotypes shared by all four sorted-subset donors showed higher generation probabilities than non-shared clonotypes. Pairwise subsampling indicated that sequencing depth was expected to affect the degree of clonotype sharing among donors. Roughly 5% of naive CD4, 3.5% of naive CD8, 2.3% of memory CD4, and 0.35% to 0.4% of memory CD8 clonotypes were shared across several donors. The genetic and exposure-history diversity represented was limited by the small number of donors.

CD8 naive samples were obtained by positive selection for CCR7 among CD45RO-negative cells, yielding a CD45RA+CCR7+ population from which TemRA cells were excluded. Donors were healthy HIV-negative adults with no recently reported acute infections or vaccinations. Every donor was a Caucasian adult living in Nashville, Tennessee, USA. After blood collection by leukapheresis, PBMCs were isolated using Ficoll-Histopaque density gradient centrifugation and then cryopreserved in the vapor phase of liquid nitrogen. Analytical flow cytometry was used to check the purity and quantity of each magnetically sorted T cell population. Genomic DNA was isolated from each sorted fraction and quantified by UV absorbance on a Nanodrop 2000c. Using the deep immunoSEQ assay, multiplex PCR amplified TCR CDR3 regions from genomic DNA. Genomic DNA extracted from each cell subset was distributed evenly over all wells of several immunoSEQ 96-well plates, and each plate served as one replicate. For sorted subsets, around 0.2 ug genomic DNA, equal to approximately 30,000 T cell genomes, was loaded into each replicate PCR. Purified libraries were measured with a Qubit 3.0 fluorometer, size-checked on a Bioanalyzer 2100, and measured again with the KAPA Library Quantification kit. Every immunoSEQ 96-well plate was sequenced on a dedicated single-read 150-cycle Illumina NextSeq 550 flow cell. The paper's data handling went like this. Because the immunoSEQ output included only junctional sequences and no quality scores, the filtering could not be the same as the filtering used for full-length reads. Sequences were annotated with PyIR, a Python wrapper for IgBLAST v1.9, using IMGT germline references to assign V/J genes and CDR3. Reads with weak V/J assignments (E-value above 1e-6), missing CDR3, stop codons, out-of-frame junctions, or ambiguous translated residues were removed. V3J clonotypes were defined as sequences sharing an identical inferred V gene, J gene, and CDR3 amino acid sequence. To compute the percentage overlap between repertoires, the number of shared unique clonotypes was divided by the size of the smaller repertoire. Richness of each repertoire was evaluated using RTK rarefaction, the Chao1 estimator, and Recon v2.1 estimates of unobserved clonotypes. Generation probabilities were computed with OLGA for all TCRbeta clonotypes obtained by the gDNA method from several donors. What TCRdb holds here is the immuneACCESS table cut down to in-frame rearrangements. Part of the clones is not present; checked against another copy, under half of the missing clones reflect an unresolved V gene, and the others are unexplained. The V and J calls and clone size are taken from that table; D and trimming were inferred from the DNA. This sample holds about 590,000 clones; about 95% were observed only once. In total, the top ten clones hold 0.11% of the sample.

From the germline V gene, CDR1 is SGHNT and CDR2 is YENEEA. V loses 5 bases at its end and J loses 6 bases; junction bases beyond the gene matches: 4. The CDR3 numbers 13 residues from cysteine through phenylalanine. Of the read, only the CDR3 DNA is kept; its 39 bases are in frame from base 1. The chain is assembled from TRBV11-3 and TRBJ2-1; TRBD1 aligns with 7 central bases. Sequenced input: naive CD8+ T cells sorted from blood. The cell subset or site label here, explained by the study, means: CD45RA+CCR7+. The receptor's source is a woman in her thirties in good health. The nucleotide sequence is TGTGCCAGCAGCCGGACAGGTACCAATGAGCAGTTCTTC. It specifies CASSRTGTNEQFF.